This T cell receptor (beta chain) was obtained from a study of CD8+ T cells in alopecia areata. Study context: A regimen of oral tofacitinib, 5 to 10 mg twice daily, was given to treated patients. The investigators scored severity in treated patients by the percentage of affected scalp area. Points from the study as a whole: Scalp sequencing captures resident alphabeta T cells of normal skin too. Tofacitinib significantly reduced both scalp clonality and expanded CD8+ clones among the top 100.

Trimming removed 4 bases at V and 6 bases at J, with 10 bases between. Germline V CDR1 and CDR2: SGHRS, YFSETQ. CDR3 length: 12 amino acids. Once RNA had been extracted, it was reverse transcribed into cDNA to act as the sequencing template. Profiling relied on immunoSEQ multiplex PCR, and the TCRdb table lists in-frame clones only, not all of them. Found here are around 300,000 clones, 60% of them singletons; the top ten hold 0.93%. Notes on this clone: The antigen remains unidentified.

Treatment here: oral pan-JAK inhibitor, 5-10 mg twice daily. This clonotype was obtained from a human donor with alopecia areata. The sample was CD4+ T cells sorted from blood, taken at approximately week 51, from a patient treated with tofacitinib. The chain links TRBV5-1 to TRBJ1-2; D not certain. The CDR3, as DNA: TGCGCCAGCAGCCTTCGGACGGATGGCTACACCTTC. Residues: CASSLRTDGYTF.